This TCR beta chain is from a study of radiation and T cells in renal cell carcinoma. Using immunoSEQ multiplex PCR, the repertoire was profiled, and TCRdb retains in-frame clones only, with some absent. The sample gives about 130,000 clones, nearly 90% of which show up once; around 12% is in the top ten. The time point denotes: baseline pretreatment blood. Treatment in this sample: 15 Gy SBRT to primary tumor, nephrectomy 4 weeks later. The V gene's germline CDR1 is GTSNPN and CDR2 SVGIG (reference sequence). The CDR3 consists of 13 residues. Between the trimmed V and J ends, which lost 4 bases and 5 bases, there was a span of 9 bases.

Sequencing was performed on blood, taken from a patient whose treatment included radiotherapy and nephrectomy. This TCR derives from a woman aged 45-59 years with renal cell carcinoma. The chain is built from TRBV30 and TRBJ1-6, with a possible D match to TRBD1 (5 bases). CDR3 region: CAWNRYHNSPLHF. CDR3 DNA sequence: TGTGCCTGGAACAGGTATCATAATTCACCCCTCCACTTT.